These 17 T cell receptor beta chains originate from one sample sequenced in a study of shared clonotypes between healthy human individuals. Method: immunoSEQ multiplex PCR; TCRdb's copy keeps in-frame clones and lacks some. This table holds 190,000 or so clones, around 63% found once. The specimen sequenced was memory CD4+ T cells sorted from blood. The subset: CD45RA-negative fraction. The receptors shown here come from a young man in good health.

This clone has just one count. This chain uses TRBV2 with TRBJ2-7; the match to TRBD1 covers 12 bases. V dropped 6 bases and J dropped 6; count of bases not matched to a gene: 9. From germline, CDR1 is SNHLY and CDR2 FYNNEI. The CDR3 extends over 15 amino acids. CDR3 nucleotides: TGTGCCAGCAGCGCATGGGGACAGGGGGCAATCGAGCAGTACTTC. Its translation is CASSAWGQGAIEQYF.

Comment on this clone: The junction departs from germline at one end; a sequencing error may be responsible. The chain combines TRBV29-1 with TRBJ2-7, with 11 bases identical to TRBD2. The germline V gene encodes CDR1 SQVTM and CDR2 ANQGSEA. The CDR3 covers 14 residues. CDR3 region: CSVAGTSGPVGMDF. The DNA for the CDR3 is TGCAGCGTTGCCGGGACTAGCGGCCCGGTTGGTATGGACTTC.

Concerning this clone: Within the sample, other DNA sequences also encode this same CDR3. The rearrangement uses TRBV7-9 and TRBJ1-1; unclear D gene. The CDR3 length is 13 residues. Trimming removed 5 bases at V and 1 base at J, with 8 bases between. Germline V gene data show CDR1 as SEHNR and CDR2 as FQNEAQ (reference sequence). CDR3 loop: CASSPQTNTEAFF. CDR3 bases: TGTGCCAGCAGCCCCCAAACGAACACTGAAGCTTTCTTT.

This clone was found a few times. This chain connects TRBV5-1 to TRBJ2-1; perhaps TRBD1 as D (6 bases). The V and J ends lost 0 bases and 9 bases respectively, with 10 bases between them. Germline V gene lookup returns CDR1 SGHRS and CDR2 YFSETQ. This CDR3 contains 13 residues. CDR3 bases: TGCGCCAGCAGCTTGGGTCCCAGGGGTGAGCAGTTCTTC. Protein sequence: CASSLGPRGEQFF.

The chain uses TRBV11-2 and TRBJ2-5, with D perhaps TRBD2 (7 bases). The CDR3 covers 13 residues. Germline V CDR1 and CDR2: SGHAT, FQNNGV. V was clipped by 3 bases and J by 5 bases, with 10 bases between them. This CDR3 reads CASSLRGRETQYF. The CDR3 DNA sequence: TGTGCCAGCAGCTTGCGGGGGCGGGAGACCCAGTACTTC.

This clone was picked up many times. V gene TRBV9 combines with J gene TRBJ2-3; 9 nucleotides align to TRBD1. The J segment lost 4 bases and the V segment lost 4 bases, leaving 7 bases of the junction unmatched. Germline V lookup: CDR1 SGDLS, CDR2 YYNGEE. The CDR3 length is 15 residues. CDR3 region: CASSPPGQGADTQYF. In nucleotides, the CDR3 is TGTGCCAGCAGCCCGCCGGGACAGGGCGCAGATACGCAGTATTTT.

This rearrangement joins TRBV27 to TRBJ1-1; D gene ambiguous. Germline V lookup: CDR1 MNHEY, CDR2 SMNVEV (reference sequence). The CDR3 extends over 15 amino acids. Trimming cost V 5 bases and J 1 base, with 14 bases left between them. In DNA, the CDR3 is TGTGCCAGCAGTCCCTCCTGGGGTGGGAACACTGAAGCTTTCTTT. Its translation is CASSPSWGGNTEAFF.

The V and J genes are TRBV25-1 and TRBJ1-5; no clear D. Germline V gives CDR1 MGHDK, CDR2 SYGVNS. V lost 3 bases and J lost 7, with 7 bases in between. CDR3 length equals 12 residues. Here the CDR3 DNA reads TGTGCCAGCAGTGATGGCCGGCAGCCCCAGCATTTT. Its protein product is CASSDGRQPQHF.

The rearrangement joins TRBV18 to TRBJ1-1; no firm D call. Trimming took 3 bases from V and 10 from J, leaving 18 bases between them. CDR3 length: 14 amino acids. Germline V gene lookup returns CDR1 KGHSH and CDR2 LQKENI. The CDR3 DNA reads as TGTGCCAGCTCACCTGTATCTGACCCGGGAGGAGCTTTCTTT. It translates to CASSPVSDPGGAFF. The entire variable domain, with the rest obtained from reference TRBV18 and TRBJ1-1, is as follows: NAGVMQNPRHLVRRRGQEARLRCSPMKGHSHVYWYRQLPEEGLKFMVYLQKENIIDESGMPKERFSAEFPKEGPSILRIQQVVRGDSAAYFCASSPVSDPGGAFFGQGTRLTVV.

The chain recombines TRBV28 with TRBJ1-1; D gene ambiguous. The ends were cut back, 1 base at V and 3 bases at J, with 3 bases in the middle. This CDR3 spans 12 amino acids. Germline loops: CDR1 MDHEN, CDR2 SYDVKM. The CDR3 reads CASSLSHTEAFF. In DNA form, the CDR3 reads TGTGCCAGCAGTTTATCCCACACTGAAGCTTTCTTT.

The chain is built from TRBV29-1 and TRBJ2-1; 15 bases fit TRBD2. The V and J ends lost 6 bases and 6 bases, in that order; junction bases with no gene match: 9. The CDR3 extends over 16 amino acids. Germline assignment: CDR1 SQVTM and CDR2 ANQGSEA. The CDR3 DNA reads as TGCAGCGTATATCCGGGACTAGCGGGGGGAGCCAATGAGCAGTTCTTC. Its translation is CSVYPGLAGGANEQFF.

This clone has only one observation. The chain uses TRBV5-1 and TRBJ1-3, with 8 bases matching TRBD1. The length of the CDR3 is 17 residues. Trimming took 0 bases from V and 0 from J; bases not matched to a gene: 5. Per germline, CDR1 SGHRS and CDR2 YFSETQ. The CDR3 DNA is TGCGCCAGCAGCTTGGCTGGGACAGGCAGCTCTGGAAACACCATATATTTT. It codes for CASSLAGTGSSGNTIYF.

This clone was seen a few times. V usage is TRBV14 and J usage is TRBJ2-1; 7 bases are a match to TRBD2. V lost 8 bases to trimming and J lost 0 bases; unmatched junction nucleotides: 4. Germline assignment: CDR1 SGHDN and CDR2 FVKESK. CDR3 length equals 14 residues. CDR3 sequence: CASRGGSSYNEQFF. The CDR3 DNA follows: TGTGCCAGCCGCGGCGGGAGCTCCTACAATGAGCAGTTCTTC. Full variable domain (rest looked up from reference TRBV14 and TRBJ2-1): EAGVTQFPSHSVIEKGQTVTLRCDPISGHDNLYWYRRVMGKEIKFLLHFVKESKQDESGMPNNRFLAERTGGTYSTLKVQPAELEDSGVYFCASRGGSSYNEQFFGPGTRLTVL.

This clone has a count of ten or more. Other DNA variants within this sample encode the same CDR3. The chain carries TRBV7-9 and TRBJ1-1, with 8 bases lining up with TRBD1. CDR1 and CDR2 from the germline V gene are SEHNR and FQNEAQ (reference sequence). This CDR3 is 15 amino acids long. V was pared by 4 bases and J by 3 bases, with 7 bases of the junction left unmatched. The CDR3 loop is CASSSGQGQYTEAFF. The CDR3 coding sequence is TGTGCCAGCAGCTCCGGACAGGGACAATACACTGAAGCTTTCTTT.

The chain is built from TRBV19 and TRBJ2-7; 9 positions match TRBD1. The CDR3 is made up of 16 amino acids. Germline CDR1 is LNHDA and CDR2 is SQIVND (reference sequence). J was trimmed by 5 bases and V by 5 bases; bases with no gene match: 13. This chain's CDR3 is CASSAFAGTGSNEQYF. The CDR3 DNA sequence: TGTGCCAGTAGTGCCTTCGCCGGGACAGGGTCCAACGAGCAGTACTTC.

This clone was counted a few times. The gene calls are TRBV27 and TRBJ1-1; TRBD1 might be the D (6 bases). Germline V gene lookup returns CDR1 MNHEY and CDR2 SMNVEV (reference sequence). The CDR3 extends over 13 amino acids. V was shortened by 8 bases and J by 3 bases, with 13 bases between the two germline ends. CDR3 in DNA: TGTGCCAGCCGGGGGCTCCTGGACACTGAAGCTTTCTTT. Its translation: CASRGLLDTEAFF.

The rearrangement joins TRBV5-5 to TRBJ2-3; weak D call: TRBD2 (5 bases). The length of the CDR3 is 15 residues. Trimming stripped 0 bases from V and 10 bases from J, with 18 bases between. Germline CDR1 is SGHKS and CDR2 is YYEKEE (reference sequence). For the CDR3, the DNA is TGTGCCAGCAGCTTGGGGCTAGGAGGTTTCAGTGCGCAGTATTTT. It is translated as CASSLGLGGFSAQYF. Together with reference TRBV5-5 and TRBJ2-3, the CDR3 gives the full variable domain: DAGVTQSPTHLIKTRGQQVTLRCSPISGHKSVSWYQQVLGQGPQFIFQYYEKEERGRGNFPDRFSARQFPNYSSELNVNALLLGDSALYLCASSLGLGGFSAQYFGPGTRLTVL.